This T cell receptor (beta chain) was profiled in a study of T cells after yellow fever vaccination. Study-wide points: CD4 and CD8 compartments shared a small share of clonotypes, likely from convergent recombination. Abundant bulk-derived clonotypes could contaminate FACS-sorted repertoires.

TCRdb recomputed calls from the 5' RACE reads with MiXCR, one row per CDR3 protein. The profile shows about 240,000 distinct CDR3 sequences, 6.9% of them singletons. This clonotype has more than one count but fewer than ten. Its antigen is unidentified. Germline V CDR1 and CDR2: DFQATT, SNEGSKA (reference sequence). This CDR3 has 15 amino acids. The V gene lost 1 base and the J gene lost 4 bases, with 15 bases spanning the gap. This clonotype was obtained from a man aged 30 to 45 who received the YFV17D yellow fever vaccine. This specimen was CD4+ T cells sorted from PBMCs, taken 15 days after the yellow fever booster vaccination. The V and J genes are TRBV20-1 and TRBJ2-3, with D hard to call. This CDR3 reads CSARVLGSQADTQYF. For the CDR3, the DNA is TGCAGTGCTAGAGTTCTTGGTAGCCAAGCAGATACGCAGTATTTT.